The clone carrying this T cell receptor (beta chain) was counted ten times or more. Its antigen remains unidentified. This entry comes from a study of T-cell reconstitution after alpha-beta-depleted transplantation in children. Study observations and caveats: After one year, T-cell counts and TCRbeta diversity mostly came from new T cells. Reportedly, roughly two months post-transplant, alpha-beta T cells arose from several hundred expanded graft clones.

This CDR3 has 17 amino acids. V trimming: 4 bases; J trimming: 6 bases; junction bases outside the gene matches: 15. The germline V gene encodes CDR1 LGHDT and CDR2 YNNKEL (reference sequence). Unique molecular identifiers were incorporated during preparation of the TCRbeta library. TCRdb used MiXCR to reprocess the PCR reads, holding one entry per CDR3 protein. The repertoire has hundreds of thousands of distinct CDR3 sequences, 10% of them found once; the top ten carry about 2%. Sample: PBMCs, taken before TCRalphabeta/CD19-depleted stem cell transplant. The chain links TRBV3-1 to TRBJ2-1; TRBD1 aligns across 7 bases. The sequence came from a child aged 2 to 10 with inherited bone marrow failure, due to receive a stem cell transplant. CDR3 sequence: CASSLNRGLPFFNEQFF. CDR3 nucleotide sequence: TGTGCCAGCAGCCTTAACAGGGGTTTGCCCTTTTTCAATGAGCAGTTCTTC.